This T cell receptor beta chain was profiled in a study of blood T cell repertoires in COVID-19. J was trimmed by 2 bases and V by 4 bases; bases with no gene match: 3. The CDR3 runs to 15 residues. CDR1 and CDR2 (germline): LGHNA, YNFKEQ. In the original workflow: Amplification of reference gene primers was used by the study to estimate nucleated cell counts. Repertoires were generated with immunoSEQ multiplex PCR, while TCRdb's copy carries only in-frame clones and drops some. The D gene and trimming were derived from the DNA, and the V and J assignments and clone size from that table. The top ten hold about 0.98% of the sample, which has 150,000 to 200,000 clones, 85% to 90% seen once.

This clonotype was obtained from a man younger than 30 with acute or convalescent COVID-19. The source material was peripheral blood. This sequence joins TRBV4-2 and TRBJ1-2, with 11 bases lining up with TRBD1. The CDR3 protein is CASSPGTGGNYGYTF. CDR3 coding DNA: TGTGCCAGCAGCCCCGGGACAGGGGGGAACTATGGCTACACCTTC.